A selection of T cell receptor beta chains follows, all from one sample in a study of blood T cell repertoires in COVID-19. This table comes from immunoSEQ multiplex PCR, and its TCRdb copy is limited to in-frame clones, with some not included. Among around 130,000 clones listed, 80% to 90% were seen once. Input material: peripheral blood. The receptors come from a man between 50 and 59 years old with active or convalescent COVID-19. Both conserved end residues are part of each CDR3. D genes are given only for firm matches. Only some rows state a clone size, as once, few, many or a class for expanded clones.

d_gene: TRBD1
v_gene: TRBV28
abundance: -
j_gene: TRBJ2-2
CDR3aa: CASNRQGSNTGELFF
CDR3nt: TGTGCCAGCAATCGACAGGGCTCGAACACCGGGGAGCTGTTTTTT

d_gene: -
v_gene: TRBV29-1
abundance: -
j_gene: TRBJ1-1
CDR3aa: CSVEATGNTEAFF
CDR3nt: TGCAGCGTTGAAGCTACAGGGAACACTGAAGCTTTCTTT

d_gene: TRBD1
v_gene: TRBV5-6
abundance: -
j_gene: TRBJ1-1
CDR3aa: CASSYVGQGAIRAFF
CDR3nt: TGTGCCAGCAGCTATGTGGGACAGGGGGCGATAAGAGCTTTCTTT

d_gene: -
v_gene: TRBV29-1
abundance: once
j_gene: TRBJ2-1
CDR3aa: CSVDAREAPSYNEQFF
CDR3nt: TGCAGCGTTGACGCGCGGGAAGCCCCCTCCTACAATGAGCAGTTCTTC

d_gene: TRBD2
v_gene: TRBV27
abundance: -
j_gene: TRBJ2-3
CDR3aa: CASSLERGPTDTQYF
CDR3nt: TGTGCCAGCAGTTTAGAGCGGGGGCCCACAGATACGCAGTATTTT

d_gene: TRBD2
v_gene: TRBV11-2
abundance: -
j_gene: TRBJ2-3
CDR3aa: CASSLGLAPTDTQYF
CDR3nt: TGTGCCAGCAGCTTAGGACTAGCCCCCACAGATACGCAGTATTTT

d_gene: -
v_gene: TRBV5-1
abundance: -
j_gene: TRBJ2-1
CDR3aa: CASSLGLASYNEQFF
CDR3nt: TGCGCCAGCAGCTTGGGCCTAGCGTCCTACAATGAGCAGTTCTTC

d_gene: TRBD1
v_gene: TRBV19
abundance: -
j_gene: TRBJ1-2
CDR3aa: CASSLPSTGGNYGYTF
CDR3nt: TGTGCCAGTAGTCTCCCTTCGACAGGGGGAAACTATGGCTACACCTTC

d_gene: -
v_gene: TRBV10-2
abundance: -
j_gene: TRBJ1-2
CDR3aa: CASSEGDSYYGYTF
CDR3nt: TGCGCCAGCAGTGAGGGTGACAGCTACTATGGCTACACCTTC

d_gene: -
v_gene: TRBV29-1
abundance: -
j_gene: TRBJ1-2
CDR3aa: CSGVQGYGYTF
CDR3nt: TGCAGCGGTGTCCAGGGCTATGGCTACACCTTC

d_gene: TRBD1
v_gene: TRBV9
abundance: -
j_gene: TRBJ1-4
CDR3aa: CASSAGAGGLATNEKLFF
CDR3nt: TGTGCCAGCAGCGCCGGGGCAGGGGGGCTTGCAACTAATGAAAAACTGTTTTTT

d_gene: TRBD1
v_gene: TRBV3-1/TRBV3-2
abundance: -
j_gene: TRBJ1-1
CDR3aa: CASSQSGQGFMNTEAFF
CDR3nt: TGTGCCAGCAGCCAATCCGGACAGGGGTTCATGAACACTGAAGCTTTCTTT

d_gene: TRBD2
v_gene: TRBV30
abundance: -
j_gene: TRBJ2-7
CDR3aa: CAWSALLAGVVYEQYF
CDR3nt: TGTGCCTGGAGTGCCCTCCTAGCGGGAGTAGTATACGAGCAGTACTTC

d_gene: TRBD2
v_gene: TRBV5-5
abundance: -
j_gene: TRBJ2-1
CDR3aa: CASSYNSGRATNYNEQFF
CDR3nt: TGTGCCAGCAGCTATAATAGCGGGAGGGCCACAAACTACAATGAGCAGTTCTTC

d_gene: TRBD1
v_gene: TRBV5-1
abundance: -
j_gene: TRBJ1-2
CDR3aa: CASSLLGQGVNYGYTF
CDR3nt: TGCGCCAGCAGCTTGCTGGGACAGGGGGTTAACTATGGCTACACCTTC

d_gene: -
v_gene: TRBV7-9
abundance: -
j_gene: TRBJ2-1
CDR3aa: CASTFLGGTYNEQFF
CDR3nt: TGTGCCAGCACCTTCCTAGGCGGTACCTACAATGAGCAGTTCTTC

d_gene: TRBD1
v_gene: TRBV30
abundance: -
j_gene: TRBJ2-3
CDR3aa: CACEPGQGASTDTQYF
CDR3nt: TGTGCCTGTGAACCGGGACAGGGGGCTAGCACAGATACGCAGTATTTT

d_gene: TRBD1
v_gene: TRBV7-9
abundance: -
j_gene: TRBJ1-2
CDR3aa: CASSNGDRPFYGYTF
CDR3nt: TGTGCCAGCAGCAACGGGGACAGACCGTTCTATGGCTACACCTTC

d_gene: TRBD1
v_gene: TRBV24-1
abundance: -
j_gene: TRBJ2-7
CDR3aa: CATPARGTGSEQYF
CDR3nt: TGTGCCACCCCTGCCAGGGGGACAGGGTCCGAGCAGTACTTC

d_gene: TRBD2
v_gene: TRBV30
abundance: -
j_gene: TRBJ2-3
CDR3aa: CAWSLAGETTDTQYF
CDR3nt: TGTGCCTGGAGTCTAGCGGGGGAAACCACAGATACGCAGTATTTT

d_gene: TRBD1
v_gene: TRBV11-2
abundance: -
j_gene: TRBJ2-1
CDR3aa: CASSRGDRGPYEQFF
CDR3nt: TGTGCCAGCAGCCGGGGGGACAGGGGGCCCTATGAGCAGTTCTTC

d_gene: -
v_gene: TRBV11-2
abundance: -
j_gene: TRBJ2-1
CDR3aa: CASSPPWIGSHEQFF
CDR3nt: TGTGCCAGCAGCCCCCCTTGGATCGGGTCCCATGAGCAGTTCTTC

d_gene: -
v_gene: TRBV24-1
abundance: -
j_gene: TRBJ2-7
CDR3aa: CATSRDNSYEQYF
CDR3nt: TGTGCCACCAGCCGGGACAACTCCTACGAGCAGTACTTC

d_gene: -
v_gene: TRBV6-5
abundance: -
j_gene: TRBJ1-6
CDR3aa: CASGPDLNNSPLHF
CDR3nt: TGTGCCAGTGGACCGGACTTAAATAATTCACCCCTCCACTTT

d_gene: TRBD1
v_gene: TRBV24-1
abundance: -
j_gene: TRBJ2-1
CDR3aa: CAISGQGNNEQFF
CDR3nt: TGTGCCATATCGGGACAGGGGAACAATGAGCAGTTCTTC

d_gene: -
v_gene: TRBV4-1
abundance: -
j_gene: TRBJ1-2
CDR3aa: CASSPIPREDRSYGYTF
CDR3nt: TGCGCCAGCAGCCCGATACCCAGGGAGGACCGATCCTATGGCTACACCTTC

d_gene: TRBD1
v_gene: TRBV15
abundance: few
j_gene: TRBJ2-2
CDR3aa: CATSRDLSTGGNTGELFF
CDR3nt: TGTGCCACCAGCAGAGATTTGTCCACAGGGGGCAACACCGGGGAGCTGTTTTTT

d_gene: -
v_gene: TRBV21-1
abundance: -
j_gene: TRBJ1-5
CDR3aa: CASNRVLYSNQPQHF
CDR3nt: TGTGCCAGCAACAGGGTTTTGTATAGCAATCAGCCCCAGCATTTT

d_gene: TRBD2
v_gene: TRBV3-1/TRBV3-2
abundance: -
j_gene: TRBJ2-7
CDR3aa: CASSQPGAGAYEQYF
CDR3nt: TGTGCCAGCAGCCAACCGGGCGCGGGGGCCTACGAGCAGTACTTC

d_gene: -
v_gene: TRBV19
abundance: -
j_gene: TRBJ2-1
CDR3aa: CVHRPGDVYNEQFF
CDR3nt: TGTGTGCATAGGCCCGGGGATGTCTACAATGAGCAGTTCTTC

d_gene: -
v_gene: TRBV24-1
abundance: -
j_gene: TRBJ1-2
CDR3aa: CATSAGGWGFRDGYTF
CDR3nt: TGTGCCACCAGTGCTGGGGGGTGGGGGTTCCGTGATGGCTACACCTTC

d_gene: TRBD2
v_gene: TRBV30
abundance: -
j_gene: TRBJ2-1
CDR3aa: CAWSVSSGRNSEQFF
CDR3nt: TGTGCCTGGAGTGTGTCTAGCGGGAGGAATAGTGAGCAGTTCTTC

d_gene: -
v_gene: TRBV7-2
abundance: -
j_gene: TRBJ1-6
CDR3aa: CASSTTGTPNSPLHF
CDR3nt: TGTGCCAGCAGCACGACCGGGACACCCAATTCACCCCTCCACTTT

d_gene: TRBD1
v_gene: TRBV6-5
abundance: -
j_gene: TRBJ2-7
CDR3aa: CASSLGTGGFYEQYF
CDR3nt: TGTGCCAGCAGCCTCGGGACAGGGGGGTTCTACGAGCAGTACTTC

d_gene: TRBD2
v_gene: TRBV11-2
abundance: once
j_gene: TRBJ2-2
CDR3aa: CASSGAGTSDLKNTGELFF
CDR3nt: TGTGCCAGCAGCGGAGCCGGGACTAGCGACCTAAAGAACACCGGGGAGCTGTTTTTT

d_gene: TRBD2
v_gene: TRBV19
abundance: -
j_gene: TRBJ2-1
CDR3aa: CASSIVGLNNEQFF
CDR3nt: TGTGCCAGTAGTATAGTGGGACTAAACAATGAGCAGTTCTTC

d_gene: TRBD1
v_gene: TRBV27
abundance: -
j_gene: TRBJ2-4
CDR3aa: CASSLGDRGFLSF
CDR3nt: TGTGCCAGCAGTTTAGGGGACAGGGGTTTTCTCTCCTTC

d_gene: TRBD1
v_gene: TRBV19
abundance: once
j_gene: TRBJ1-5
CDR3aa: CASSMRDRGISNQPQHF
CDR3nt: TGTGCCAGTAGTATGAGGGACAGGGGGATAAGCAATCAGCCCCAGCATTTT

d_gene: TRBD1
v_gene: TRBV5-4
abundance: -
j_gene: TRBJ2-5
CDR3aa: CASSSRDRGWETQYF
CDR3nt: TGTGCCAGCAGCTCGAGGGACAGGGGTTGGGAGACCCAGTACTTC

d_gene: TRBD1
v_gene: TRBV19
abundance: -
j_gene: TRBJ2-2
CDR3aa: CASMVGGAGTGELFF
CDR3nt: TGTGCCAGTATGGTAGGGGGCGCGGGCACCGGGGAGCTGTTTTTT

d_gene: -
v_gene: TRBV11-3
abundance: -
j_gene: TRBJ1-5
CDR3aa: CASSPAVRGDGNQPQHF
CDR3nt: TGTGCCAGCAGCCCCGCCGTTCGGGGGGATGGCAATCAGCCCCAGCATTTT

d_gene: TRBD2
v_gene: TRBV20-1
abundance: -
j_gene: TRBJ2-5
CDR3aa: CSASTGLAEETQYF
CDR3nt: TGCAGTGCTAGTACCGGACTAGCGGAAGAGACCCAGTACTTC

d_gene: TRBD1
v_gene: TRBV19
abundance: -
j_gene: TRBJ1-5
CDR3aa: CASSIDWTGENQPQHF
CDR3nt: TGTGCCAGTAGTATAGATTGGACAGGCGAAAATCAGCCCCAGCATTTT

d_gene: -
v_gene: TRBV18
abundance: -
j_gene: TRBJ1-2
CDR3aa: CASSEGQSNYGYTF
CDR3nt: TGTGCCAGCTCGGAAGGACAGTCTAACTATGGCTACACCTTC

d_gene: -
v_gene: TRBV10-2
abundance: -
j_gene: TRBJ1-5
CDR3aa: CASSEQSPRVGQPQHF
CDR3nt: TGCGCCAGCAGTGAGCAGTCCCCCAGGGTAGGTCAGCCCCAGCATTTT

d_gene: -
v_gene: TRBV4-2
abundance: once
j_gene: TRBJ2-3
CDR3aa: CASSQDSAGTQYF
CDR3nt: TGTGCCAGCAGCCAAGATTCTGCGGGTACGCAGTATTTT